This TCR beta chain was captured by sequencing in a study of post-analysis software for immune sequencing data (dated by TCRdb to the mid-2010s). At the level of the whole study: Disease courses on record covered relapsing-remitting, secondary progressive and progressive-relapsing multiple sclerosis, though some patients had no subtype annotation. The multiple sclerosis patient repertoires were compared with more than 10 previously published healthy control repertoires from donors aged roughly 6 to 27 years. A subset of samples was prepared in parallel using single-end sample barcoding, then pooled and co-amplified after Illumina adapter ligation.

Comment on this clonotype: The clone's antigen remains unknown. Nothing much larger sits one base from this clone, and base qualities are not available.

The V and J ends are trimmed by 3 bases and 7 bases, leaving 12 bases between them. Taken from cysteine to phenylalanine, the CDR3 has 13 residues. The CDR3 DNA has 39 bases and is translated from base 1. TCR beta repertoires were profiled from peripheral blood of roughly 13 young patients with multiple sclerosis to demonstrate the VDJtools post-analysis software. The multiple sclerosis patients were children and adolescents between roughly 6 and 15 years of age. Paper-wide results and their limitations: The control group was slightly older than the multiple sclerosis patient group. When samples were clustered directly using the F measure, samples prepared in the same batch co-clustered strongly, which prompted a batch-effect correction. Four to six TRBV segments, including TRBV5-6, TRBV5-1 and TRBV20-1, were significantly more frequent in patients than controls. Compared with controls, multiple sclerosis patients had significantly lower normalized Chao1 diversity, a finding suggesting substantial peripheral T-cell clonal expansion.

The method was PCR. The sequencer listed for this sample is Illumina HiSeq 2500. To reduce PCR and sequencing biases, unique molecular identifiers were incorporated into the TCR beta cDNA libraries. Around 500,000 cDNA molecules were obtained for every 1 to 10 million input T cells, so each molecule roughly corresponded to one T cell. The same protocol used for the earlier healthy control dataset was applied to prepare and sequence the patient libraries. Within a given batch, samples were prepared together, multiplexed and sequenced on the same HiSeq lane. From the authors' description of their analysis: Raw barcoded reads were processed with MIGEC, discarding single-read molecular identifier groups before consensus assembly and CDR3 extraction. VDJtools was used for post-analysis of the clonotype tables, with diversity normalized by down-sampling every dataset to the smallest sample size. Repertoire overlap clustering matched CDR3 amino acid but not nucleotide sequences to correct batch-related cross-sample contamination. In-frame beta chains were kept once TCRdb had trimmed the public reads at Q25 with fastp and called clones with MiXCR. Rows matching on CDR3 protein sequence are summarized as one entry with the most common DNA and genes. None of the V and J calls come from the authors' own analysis; TCRdb made them. This sample comprises about 770,000 distinct CDR3 sequences, 35% to 55% of them detected only once. The ten largest make up just under 5% of the sample.

The receptor was isolated from a girl between 5 and 17 years old with multiple sclerosis. The sample comprised blood. Here the chain combines TRBV12-3 or TRBV12-4 and TRBJ1-1, with the D gene not confidently named. The DNA reads as follows: TGTGCCAGCAGTTTCGGGTTTGCAGGTGAAGCTTTCTTT. Translated, this gives CASSFGFAGEAFF.